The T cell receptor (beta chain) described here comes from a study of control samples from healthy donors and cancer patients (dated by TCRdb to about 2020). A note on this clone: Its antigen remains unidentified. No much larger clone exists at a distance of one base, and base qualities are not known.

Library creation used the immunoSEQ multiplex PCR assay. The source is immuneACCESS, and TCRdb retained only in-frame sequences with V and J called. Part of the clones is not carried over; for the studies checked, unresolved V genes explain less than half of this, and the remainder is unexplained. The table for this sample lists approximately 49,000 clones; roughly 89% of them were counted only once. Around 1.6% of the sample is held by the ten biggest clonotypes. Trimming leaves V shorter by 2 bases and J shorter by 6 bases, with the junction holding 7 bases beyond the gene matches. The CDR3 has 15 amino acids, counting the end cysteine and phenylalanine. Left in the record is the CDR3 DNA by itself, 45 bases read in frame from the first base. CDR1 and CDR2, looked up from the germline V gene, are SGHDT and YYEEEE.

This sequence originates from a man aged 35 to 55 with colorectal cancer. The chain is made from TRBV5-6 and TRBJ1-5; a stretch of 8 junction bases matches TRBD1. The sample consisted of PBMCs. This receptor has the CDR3 CASSLSGQGFQPQHF. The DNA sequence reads TGTGCCAGCAGCTTATCTGGACAGGGTTTTCAGCCCCAGCATTTT.